This T cell receptor beta chain appears in the sequencing data of a study of blood T cell repertoires in COVID-19. The wider study: PBMCs, B-cell-depleted T cells, or T cells provided the cDNA or gDNA that made up the material.

V shed 4 bases, J shed 8 bases, and the junction held 7 bases outside the gene matches. Germline CDR1 and CDR2: LGHDT and YNNKEL (reference sequence). There are 13 residues in the CDR3. Original processing methods: Researchers report that nucleated cell counts were estimated from reference gene primer amplification. Produced via immunoSEQ multiplex PCR; TCRdb's table is partial and in-frame only. V and J calls and clone size are given by that table; D and trimming were obtained from the DNA. The table records roughly 380,000 clones, approximately 80% of them present only once. The receptor comes from a human donor with acute or convalescent COVID-19. The donor label of this sample is uncertain. Sequences were obtained from peripheral blood. The chain links TRBV3-1 (or the pseudogene TRBV3-2) to TRBJ1-2, with 7 nucleotides matching TRBD1. CDR3 in DNA: TGTGCCAGCAGCCCTGGGACAGTCGGCGGCTACACCTTC. Its translation is CASSPGTVGGYTF.